The entry below describes one TCR beta chain. UMIs were attached via template switching, each with a 6-nucleotide sample barcode. TCRdb processed the 5' RACE reads again and assigns one entry to each CDR3 protein, with no DNA. Here the sample table reports about 330,000 distinct CDR3 sequences. This sample was taken from a study of monozygotic twins with inflammatory bowel disease. Someone took a 2.5 ml blood sample from each of the donors. Researchers isolated total RNA from whole blood without sorting T cells. The V gene's germline CDR1 is DFQATT and CDR2 SNEGSKA (reference sequence). The CDR3 spans 12 residues.

The source is a human donor with ulcerative colitis or Crohn's disease, or a healthy co-twin of an affected twin (not recorded which). V is TRBV20-1 and J is TRBJ1-1; TCRdb returns TRBD1, unconfirmable since there is no DNA. Sequenced input: blood. CDR3 region: CSGVGKRDEAFF.